A selection of T cell receptor beta chains follows, all from one sample in a study of glioma-infiltrating T cells after dendritic cell vaccination. Data came from immunoSEQ multiplex PCR; TCRdb stores just in-frame clones and leaves some out. The sample carries 100,000 or so clones, approximately 80% recorded once. The sample was blood, taken after dendritic cell vaccination. These receptors originate from a human donor with glioblastoma. The CDR3 runs from the conserved cysteine through the conserved F or W. A D gene is named only where the DNA matches it firmly. The listing skips clone size in some rows; elsewhere it reads once, few, many or a size class.

v_call	clone_size	d_call	j_call	cdr3_aa	cdr3_nt
TRBV9	.	.	TRBJ1-3	CASSVVANSGNTIYF	TGTGCCAGCAGCGTAGTGGCAAACTCTGGAAACACCATATATTTT
TRBV6-6	once	.	TRBJ2-5	CASSPRLTEQETQYF	TGTGCCAGCAGTCCAAGACTGACAGAGCAAGAGACCCAGTACTTC
TRBV7-3	once	TRBD1	TRBJ2-1	CASSLIQGALLSEQFF	TGTGCCAGCAGCTTAATACAGGGGGCTCTTCTGAGTGAGCAGTTCTTC
TRBV5-1	.	.	TRBJ1-5	CASSLDGDSNQPQHF	TGCGCCAGCAGCTTGGACGGGGATAGCAATCAGCCCCAGCATTTT
TRBV19	.	.	TRBJ1-2	CASSVTGFDYGYTF	TGTGCCAGTAGTGTTACAGGGTTTGACTATGGCTACACCTTC
TRBV5-1	.	.	TRBJ2-7	CASSIRDTYEQYF	TGCGCCAGCAGCATCCGGGACACCTACGAGCAGTACTTC
TRBV19	.	.	TRBJ2-1	CASSIGQPNEQFF	TGTGCCAGTAGTATCGGACAGCCCAATGAGCAGTTCTTC
TRBV10-3	.	.	TRBJ1-2	CAISESVGVEGYTF	TGTGCCATCAGTGAGTCGGTAGGGGTGGAGGGCTACACCTTC
TRBV19	.	.	TRBJ1-1	CASSIGENTEAFF	TGTGCCAGTAGTATAGGAGAGAACACTGAAGCTTTCTTT
TRBV5-1	.	TRBD1	TRBJ1-5	CASSTGTGGQPQHF	TGCGCCAGCAGCACCGGGACAGGTGGACAGCCCCAGCATTTT
TRBV28	.	TRBD1	TRBJ2-4	CASSSAERRGRTGLKNIQYF	TGTGCCAGCAGTTCCGCCGAAAGGAGGGGAAGGACAGGGCTAAAAAACATTCAGTACTTC
TRBV7-9	.	.	TRBJ1-2	CASSLAVMRGIGGYTF	TGTGCCAGCAGCTTAGCCGTGATGCGGGGAATAGGTGGCTACACCTTC
TRBV11-2	.	.	TRBJ2-7	CASSLGAGPYEQYF	TGTGCCAGCAGCTTAGGGGCGGGGCCCTACGAGCAGTACTTC
TRBV12-5	.	.	TRBJ1-2	CASAAGSHYGYTF	TGTGCTAGTGCCGCGGGATCCCACTATGGCTACACCTTC
TRBV5-4	.	.	TRBJ1-6	CASSSSGKAYNSPLHF	TGTGCCAGCAGCTCGTCAGGGAAAGCCTATAATTCACCCCTCCACTTT
TRBV11-2	.	TRBD2	TRBJ2-7	CASIQGLAGGYPDEQYF	TGTGCCAGCATCCAGGGGTTAGCGGGAGGATATCCGGACGAGCAGTACTTC
TRBV9	.	TRBD1	TRBJ1-2	CASSSRPGQGAVFNYGYTF	TGTGCCAGCAGCTCCCGACCGGGACAGGGGGCTGTTTTTAACTATGGCTACACCTTC
TRBV18	.	.	TRBJ1-6	CASSPTGNSPLHF	TGTGCCAGCTCACCTACAGGGAATTCACCCCTCCACTTT
TRBV23-1	.	.	TRBJ1-5	CASSQQSIRYSNQPQHF	TGCGCCAGCAGTCAGCAATCAATACGCTATAGCAATCAGCCCCAGCATTTT
TRBV19	.	TRBD2	TRBJ2-7	CASTPGGDPKGLYEQYF	TGTGCCAGTACCCCCGGGGGGGATCCCAAGGGGCTCTACGAGCAGTACTTC
TRBV2	.	.	TRBJ1-3	CASSEEGMSGNTIYF	TGTGCCAGCAGTGAGGAGGGGATGTCTGGAAACACCATATATTTT
TRBV5-4	.	.	TRBJ2-5	CASSFGGAEETQYF	TGTGCCAGCAGCTTTGGCGGGGCGGAAGAGACCCAGTACTTC
TRBV2	.	.	TRBJ1-1	CASSDTGFTTEAFF	TGTGCCAGCAGTGATACAGGGTTTACTACTGAAGCTTTCTTT
TRBV30	.	TRBD1	TRBJ1-3	CAWRGQGSRNTIYF	TGTGCCTGGAGAGGACAGGGTAGTAGAAACACCATATATTTT
TRBV28	.	.	TRBJ2-1	CASSSEGVPSPYNEQFF	TGTGCCAGCAGTTCCGAGGGGGTTCCCAGCCCCTACAATGAGCAGTTCTTC
TRBV2	.	TRBD2	TRBJ2-7	CASSELLAGGREQYF	TGTGCCAGCAGTGAGTTACTAGCGGGGGGTCGGGAGCAGTACTTC
TRBV5-1	.	.	TRBJ1-6	CASSLDIASSYNSPLHF	TGCGCCAGCAGCTTGGACATCGCTAGCTCCTATAATTCACCCCTCCACTTT
TRBV5-1	few	.	TRBJ1-2	CASAGGLNYGYTF	TGCGCCAGCGCAGGAGGTTTAAACTATGGCTACACCTTC
TRBV7-3	.	.	TRBJ2-1	CASSPQPAATYNEQFF	TGTGCCAGCAGCCCCCAGCCGGCGGCTACGTACAATGAGCAGTTCTTC
TRBV7-9	few	.	TRBJ1-1	CASSRSTGNAFF	TGTGCCAGCAGCCGTAGCACAGGTAATGCTTTCTTT
TRBV6-5	.	TRBD2	TRBJ2-1	CASRTSPRHEQFF	TGTGCCAGCCGGACTAGCCCACGGCATGAGCAGTTCTTC
TRBV28	.	TRBD1	TRBJ2-7	CASRRTGGYSYEQYF	TGTGCCAGCAGGAGGACAGGGGGTTACTCCTACGAGCAGTACTTC
TRBV2	few	.	TRBJ2-7	CASSATRTVHEQYF	TGTGCCAGCAGTGCTACTAGAACCGTCCACGAGCAGTACTTC